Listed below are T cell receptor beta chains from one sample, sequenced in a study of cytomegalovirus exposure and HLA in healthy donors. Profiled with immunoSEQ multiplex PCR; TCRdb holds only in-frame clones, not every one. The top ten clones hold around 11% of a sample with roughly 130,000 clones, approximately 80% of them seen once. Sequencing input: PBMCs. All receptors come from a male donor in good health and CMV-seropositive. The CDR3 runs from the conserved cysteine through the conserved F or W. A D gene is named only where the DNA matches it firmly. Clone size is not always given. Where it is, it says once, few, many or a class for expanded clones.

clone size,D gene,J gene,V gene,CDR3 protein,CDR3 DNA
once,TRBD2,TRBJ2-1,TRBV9,CASSVGGGPRTYNEQFF,TGTGCCAGCAGCGTTGGGGGAGGGCCTCGGACCTACAATGAGCAGTTCTTC
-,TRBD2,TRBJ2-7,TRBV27,CASSSSGGGHYEQYF,TGTGCCAGCAGTAGTTCGGGGGGAGGGCATTACGAGCAGTACTTC
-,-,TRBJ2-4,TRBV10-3,CAISEGAYEAKNIQYF,TGCGCCATCAGTGAGGGAGCCTACGAAGCCAAAAACATTCAGTACTTC
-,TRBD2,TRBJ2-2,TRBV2,CASSSSGRADTGELFF,TGTGCCAGCAGTAGTAGCGGGAGGGCCGACACCGGGGAGCTGTTTTTT
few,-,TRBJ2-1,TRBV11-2,CASSQGPGEGSEQFF,TGTGCCAGCAGCCAAGGACCGGGAGAGGGCAGTGAGCAGTTCTTC
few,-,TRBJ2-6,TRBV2,CASSEKTGANGLTF,TGTGCCAGCAGTGAAAAAACTGGGGCCAACGGCCTGACTTTC
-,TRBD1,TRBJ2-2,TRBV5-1,CASSLPGQGAAGELFF,TGCGCCAGCAGCTTACCGGGACAGGGGGCAGCCGGGGAGCTGTTTTTT
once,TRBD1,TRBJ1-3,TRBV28,CASSNRGSGNTIYF,TGTGCCAGCAGTAACAGGGGGTCTGGAAACACCATATATTTT
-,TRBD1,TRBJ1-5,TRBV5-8,CASSRSLTTGTTNQPQHF,TGTGCCAGCAGCAGATCTTTGACGACAGGGACCACAAATCAGCCCCAGCATTTT
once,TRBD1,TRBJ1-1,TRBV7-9,CSSSLAKEGAITEAFF,TGTTCCAGCAGCTTAGCGAAGGAGGGGGCGATCACTGAAGCTTTCTTT
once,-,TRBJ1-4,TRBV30,CAWSVIKLDPATNEKLFF,TGTGCCTGGAGTGTAATAAAGCTCGATCCTGCAACTAATGAAAAACTGTTTTTT
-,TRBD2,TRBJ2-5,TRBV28,CASSGRLAGDETQYF,TGTGCCAGCAGTGGCAGACTAGCGGGAGACGAGACCCAGTACTTC
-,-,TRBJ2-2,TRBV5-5,CASSSDLRAGELFF,TGTGCCAGCAGTTCGGACCTGAGGGCCGGGGAGCTGTTTTTT
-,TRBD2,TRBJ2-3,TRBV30,CAWSTGTSGNPDTQYF,TGTGCCTGGAGTACCGGGACTAGCGGGAATCCAGATACGCAGTATTTT
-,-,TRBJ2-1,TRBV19,CASSRGTTRLYNEQFF,TGTGCCAGTAGTAGAGGGACAACTAGGCTATACAATGAGCAGTTCTTC
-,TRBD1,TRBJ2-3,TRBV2,CASRYNRGNIGGTQYF,TGTGCCAGCAGATATAACAGGGGAAATATAGGGGGTACGCAGTATTTT
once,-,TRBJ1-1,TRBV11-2,CASSLDSGTEAFF,TGTGCCAGCAGCTTAGATTCCGGGACTGAAGCTTTCTTT
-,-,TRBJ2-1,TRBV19,CASSKQGPNEQFF,TGTGCCAGTAGCAAACAGGGCCCCAATGAGCAGTTCTTC
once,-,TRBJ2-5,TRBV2,CARSDGGETQYF,TGTGCCAGGTCCGACGGGGGAGAGACCCAGTACTTC
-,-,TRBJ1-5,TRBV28,CASRRYSNQPQHF,TGTGCCAGCAGGAGGTATAGCAATCAGCCCCAGCATTTT
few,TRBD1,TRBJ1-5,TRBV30,CASDRGGSNQPQHF,TGTGCCTCGGACAGGGGAGGCAGCAATCAGCCCCAGCATTTT
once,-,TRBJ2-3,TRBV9,CASSDSGASTDTQYF,TGTGCCAGCAGCGATAGCGGAGCTAGCACAGATACGCAGTATTTT
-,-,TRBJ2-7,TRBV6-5,CASSITSFEQYF,TGTGCCAGCAGTATAACTAGTTTCGAGCAGTACTTC
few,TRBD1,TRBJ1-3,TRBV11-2,CASSSKDRGLRFTGNTIYF,TGTGCCAGCAGTTCTAAAGACAGGGGGCTTCGGTTTACTGGAAACACCATATATTTT
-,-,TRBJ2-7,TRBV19,CASSIRQSSYEQYF,TGTGCCAGTAGTATTCGACAGAGCTCCTACGAGCAGTACTTC
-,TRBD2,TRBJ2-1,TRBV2,CASSEAAGTSGNEQFF,TGTGCCAGCAGTGAAGCTGCCGGGACTAGCGGGAATGAGCAGTTCTTC
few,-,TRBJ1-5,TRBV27,CASSLYSGMGQPQHF,TGTGCCAGCAGTTTATACTCAGGGATGGGTCAGCCCCAGCATTTT
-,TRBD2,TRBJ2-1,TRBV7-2,CASSKQLAGGDEQFF,TGTGCCAGCAGCAAACAGCTAGCGGGGGGCGATGAGCAGTTCTTC
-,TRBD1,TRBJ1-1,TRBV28,CASSPQGQGLGRTEAFF,TGTGCCAGCAGTCCTCAGGGACAGGGTTTGGGTCGGACTGAAGCTTTCTTT
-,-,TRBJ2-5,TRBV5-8,CASSLEGGAKGETQYF,TGTGCCAGCAGCTTGGAAGGGGGGGCGAAAGGGGAGACCCAGTACTTC
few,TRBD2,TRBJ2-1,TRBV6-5,CASSYWGGEQFF,TGTGCCAGCAGTTATTGGGGGGGTGAGCAGTTCTTC
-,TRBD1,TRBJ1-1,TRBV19,CASSPTGDTEAFF,TGTGCCAGTAGTCCGACAGGGGATACTGAAGCTTTCTTT
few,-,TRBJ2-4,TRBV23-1,CASSCGLAKNSQYF,TGCGCCAGCAGTTGCGGGCTAGCCAAAAACAGTCAGTACTTC
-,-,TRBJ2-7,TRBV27,CASSLSLASLVEQYF,TGTGCCAGCAGTTTATCCCTAGCTTCGCTAGTCGAGCAGTACTTC
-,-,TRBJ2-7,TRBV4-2,CASPTSGPDQGSYEQYF,TGTGCCAGCCCTACCTCCGGACCGGACCAGGGGAGCTACGAGCAGTACTTC
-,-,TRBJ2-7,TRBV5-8,CASSLTPLSSYEQYF,TGTGCCAGCAGCCTCACTCCCCTTAGCTCCTACGAGCAGTACTTC
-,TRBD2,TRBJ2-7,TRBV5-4,CASSPSSGSSYEQYF,TGTGCCAGCAGTCCCTCTAGCGGGAGCTCCTACGAGCAGTACTTC
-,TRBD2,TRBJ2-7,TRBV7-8,CASSYHLLAGGPSKNYEQYF,TGTGCCAGCAGTTATCACTTACTAGCGGGAGGGCCCTCGAAGAACTACGAGCAGTACTTC
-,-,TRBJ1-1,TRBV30,CAWRGTQNTEAFF,TGTGCCTGGAGGGGGACTCAGAACACTGAAGCTTTCTTT
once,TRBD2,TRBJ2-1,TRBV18,CASSPALADSYNEQFF,TGTGCCAGCTCACCGGCCCTAGCGGACTCCTACAATGAGCAGTTCTTC
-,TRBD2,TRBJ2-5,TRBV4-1,CAGTAGDEQETQYF,TGCGCCGGAACGGCGGGAGATGAACAAGAGACCCAGTACTTC
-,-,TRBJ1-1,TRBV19,CASTSWGGPTEAFF,TGTGCCAGTACCTCGTGGGGGGGTCCCACTGAAGCTTTCTTT
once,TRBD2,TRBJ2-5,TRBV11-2,CASSSLILAGLQETQYF,TGTGCCAGCAGCTCTCTTATACTAGCGGGGTTACAAGAGACCCAGTACTTC
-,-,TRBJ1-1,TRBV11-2,CASSFPRGGGMNTEAFF,TGTGCCAGCAGCTTTCCTCGCGGCGGGGGAATGAACACTGAAGCTTTCTTT
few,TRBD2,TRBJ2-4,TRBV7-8,CASSSLLAGVDKNIQYF,TGTGCCAGCAGCTCCCTCTTAGCGGGAGTAGACAAAAACATTCAGTACTTC
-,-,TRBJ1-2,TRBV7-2,CASSLDVGVAGGYTF,TGTGCCAGCAGCTTAGATGTGGGAGTGGCCGGGGGCTACACCTTC
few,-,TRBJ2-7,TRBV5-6,CASSLGGSWRDEQYF,TGTGCCAGCAGCTTGGGGGGCAGTTGGAGAGACGAGCAGTACTTC
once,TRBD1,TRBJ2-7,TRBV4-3,CASSQEAGGAPYEQYF,TGCGCCAGCAGCCAAGAAGCAGGGGGAGCCCCCTACGAGCAGTACTTC